The entry below describes one T cell receptor beta chain. These data belong to a study of blood T cell repertoires in COVID-19. Overall study: Samples came from the United States, Italy and Spain, spanning acute and convalescent COVID-19. Nucleic acid was either cDNA or gDNA, and it came from T cells, B-cell-depleted T cells, or PBMCs.

TCRdb's table, derived via immunoSEQ multiplex PCR, lists solely in-frame clones and lacks some. The table shows 130,000 or so clones, with about four fifths occurring only once. This TCR derives from a woman older than 75 with acute or convalescent COVID-19. The sequencing sample was made of peripheral blood.

The CDR3 region has the DNA TGTGCCAGTAGTATAACAGGGGGCAGGCAGCCCCAGCATTTT. Translation: CASSITGGRQPQHF. The genes are TRBV19 and TRBJ1-5; 9 bases line up with TRBD1. J was trimmed by 7 bases and V by 2 bases; bases with no gene match: 3. Germline values: CDR1 LNHDA, CDR2 SQIVND (reference sequence). The length of the CDR3 is 14 residues.